These T cell receptor beta chains were read from a single sample in a study of shared clonotypes between healthy human individuals. Assay: immunoSEQ multiplex PCR; the TCRdb copy retains only in-frame clones and omits some. Of 2 million to 2.5 million clones listed, more than 85% are singletons. Sequencing was carried out using naive CD8+ T cells from PBMCs. The source of these receptors is a man aged 18 to 29 in good health. Some clones in this sample may be carry-over from other donors' samples. The CDR3 runs from the conserved cysteine through the conserved F or W. Fields, in order: D gene, clone size, J gene, V gene, CDR3 protein, CDR3 DNA. The D gene is left open where the match is weak. The listing skips clone size in some rows; elsewhere it reads once, few, many or a size class.

D gene: NA
clone size: NA
J gene: TRBJ2-7
V gene: TRBV28
CDR3 protein: CASSLRGTSGEQYF
CDR3 DNA: TGTGCCAGCAGTTTGCGCGGTACCTCGGGAGAGCAGTACTTC

D gene: TRBD1
clone size: NA
J gene: TRBJ2-7
V gene: TRBV5-6
CDR3 protein: CASSWNTGGVEQYF
CDR3 DNA: TGTGCCAGCAGCTGGAACACAGGGGGCGTCGAGCAGTACTTC

D gene: TRBD1
clone size: NA
J gene: TRBJ1-5
V gene: TRBV30
CDR3 protein: CAWDSGGGQPQHF
CDR3 DNA: TGTGCCTGGGATTCAGGGGGCGGTCAGCCCCAGCATTTT

D gene: NA
clone size: NA
J gene: TRBJ1-4
V gene: TRBV28
CDR3 protein: CASREQLTNEKLFF
CDR3 DNA: TGTGCCAGCAGAGAACAACTAACTAATGAAAAACTGTTTTTT

D gene: NA
clone size: NA
J gene: TRBJ2-3
V gene: TRBV28
CDR3 protein: CASSLFGARTSDTQYF
CDR3 DNA: TGTGCCAGCAGTTTATTTGGGGCTAGGACCTCAGATACGCAGTATTTT

D gene: NA
clone size: NA
J gene: TRBJ1-5
V gene: TRBV7-2
CDR3 protein: CASSLGASGNQPQHF
CDR3 DNA: TGTGCCAGCAGCTTGGGAGCGTCTGGCAATCAGCCCCAGCATTTT

D gene: NA
clone size: NA
J gene: TRBJ2-7
V gene: TRBV30
CDR3 protein: CAWSEGPNFYEQYF
CDR3 DNA: TGTGCCTGGAGCGAGGGACCAAACTTCTACGAGCAGTACTTC

D gene: TRBD2
clone size: once
J gene: TRBJ2-1
V gene: TRBV6-5
CDR3 protein: CATQRESWTNEQFF
CDR3 DNA: TGTGCCACACAGCGGGAGAGCTGGACCAATGAGCAGTTCTTC

D gene: NA
clone size: NA
J gene: TRBJ1-4
V gene: TRBV28
CDR3 protein: CASSALRVRTEKLFF
CDR3 DNA: TGTGCCAGCAGCGCCCTCCGGGTTAGAACTGAAAAACTGTTTTTT

D gene: TRBD2
clone size: NA
J gene: TRBJ2-1
V gene: TRBV29-1
CDR3 protein: CSVEGLAGVFLSSYNEQFF
CDR3 DNA: TGCAGCGTTGAAGGCCTGGCGGGAGTCTTCCTGAGCTCCTACAATGAGCAGTTCTTC

D gene: NA
clone size: once
J gene: TRBJ2-7
V gene: TRBV7-9
CDR3 protein: CASSLYTYEQYF
CDR3 DNA: TGTGCCAGCAGCTTATACACCTACGAGCAGTACTTC

D gene: TRBD1
clone size: once
J gene: TRBJ2-2
V gene: TRBV7-8
CDR3 protein: CASSPQGRTTGELFF
CDR3 DNA: TGTGCCAGCAGCCCACAGGGGAGAACCACCGGGGAGCTGTTTTTT

D gene: TRBD1
clone size: NA
J gene: TRBJ2-7
V gene: TRBV28
CDR3 protein: CASSRDPGQVAYEQYF
CDR3 DNA: TGTGCCAGCAGCCGGGACCCGGGACAGGTAGCCTACGAGCAGTACTTC

D gene: TRBD1
clone size: NA
J gene: TRBJ2-5
V gene: TRBV9
CDR3 protein: CASSGRDRAGETQYF
CDR3 DNA: TGTGCCAGCAGCGGACGAGACAGGGCGGGAGAGACCCAGTACTTC

D gene: NA
clone size: NA
J gene: TRBJ2-7
V gene: TRBV27
CDR3 protein: CASSFSTGEQYF
CDR3 DNA: TGTGCCAGCAGTTTTTCCACGGGGGAGCAGTACTTC

D gene: TRBD1
clone size: NA
J gene: TRBJ2-7
V gene: TRBV7-8
CDR3 protein: CASSIDRGQYF
CDR3 DNA: TGTGCCAGCAGCATAGACAGGGGGCAGTACTTC

D gene: NA
clone size: once
J gene: TRBJ1-4
V gene: TRBV29-1
CDR3 protein: CSGSGVGEKLFF
CDR3 DNA: TGCAGCGGTTCCGGGGTTGGCGAAAAACTGTTTTTT

D gene: TRBD2
clone size: NA
J gene: TRBJ2-7
V gene: TRBV7-9
CDR3 protein: CASRGGESYEQYF
CDR3 DNA: TGTGCCAGCCGGGGAGGGGAAAGCTACGAGCAGTACTTC

D gene: TRBD1
clone size: NA
J gene: TRBJ2-7
V gene: TRBV7-9
CDR3 protein: CASKPGTGGYEQYF
CDR3 DNA: TGTGCCAGCAAACCGGGGACAGGGGGCTACGAGCAGTACTTC

D gene: NA
clone size: NA
J gene: TRBJ1-1
V gene: TRBV28
CDR3 protein: CTSGGPPMNTEAFF
CDR3 DNA: TGTACGTCTGGGGGGCCCCCTATGAACACTGAAGCTTTCTTT

D gene: TRBD2
clone size: NA
J gene: TRBJ2-1
V gene: TRBV7-6
CDR3 protein: CASSSGGSYNEQFF
CDR3 DNA: TGTGCCAGCAGCTCGGGGGGCTCCTACAATGAGCAGTTCTTC

D gene: NA
clone size: NA
J gene: TRBJ1-1
V gene: TRBV28
CDR3 protein: CAVVGGPMNTEAFF
CDR3 DNA: TGTGCCGTCGTGGGGGGGCCAATGAACACTGAAGCTTTCTTT

D gene: NA
clone size: NA
J gene: TRBJ1-3
V gene: TRBV7-2
CDR3 protein: CASSLGGAGNTIYF
CDR3 DNA: TGTGCCAGCAGCTTAGGAGGGGCTGGAAACACCATATATTTT

D gene: TRBD1
clone size: NA
J gene: TRBJ1-5
V gene: TRBV5-1
CDR3 protein: CASSPTGAGQPQHF
CDR3 DNA: TGCGCCAGCAGCCCTACAGGGGCAGGGCAGCCCCAGCATTTT